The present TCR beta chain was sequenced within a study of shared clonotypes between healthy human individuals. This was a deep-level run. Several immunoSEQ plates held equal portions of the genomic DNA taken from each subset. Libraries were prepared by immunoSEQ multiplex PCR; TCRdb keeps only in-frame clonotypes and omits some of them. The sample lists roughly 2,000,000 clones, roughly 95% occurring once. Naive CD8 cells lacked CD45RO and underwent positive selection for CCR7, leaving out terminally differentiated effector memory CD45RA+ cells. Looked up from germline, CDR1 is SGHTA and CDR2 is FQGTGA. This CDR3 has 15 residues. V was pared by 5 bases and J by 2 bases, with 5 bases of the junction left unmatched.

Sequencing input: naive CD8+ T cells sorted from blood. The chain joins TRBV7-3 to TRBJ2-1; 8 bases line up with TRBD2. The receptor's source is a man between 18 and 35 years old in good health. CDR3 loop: CASSQAGATYNEQFF. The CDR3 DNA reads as TGTGCCAGCAGCCAAGCGGGGGCCACCTACAATGAGCAGTTCTTC.